The 29 T cell receptor beta chains below were found in one sample sequenced in a study of cytomegalovirus exposure and HLA in healthy donors. PCR employed 60 Vbeta and 13 Jbeta primers. Only in-frame clones appear in the TCRdb table, and some are missing; sequencing was by immunoSEQ multiplex PCR. Seen here are about 170,000 clones, approximately 84% observed once, and the top ten hold about 2.7%. Sequencing was done on a sample of PBMCs. All receptors come from a man aged 30 to 45 in good health and CMV-seropositive.

This clone has just a few counts. The chain has TRBV5-4 and TRBJ2-5, with D maybe TRBD1 (6 bases). V dropped 0 bases and J dropped 3 bases, with 9 bases sitting between them. The CDR3 contains 14 residues. Germline values: CDR1 SGHNT, CDR2 YYREEE (reference sequence). CDR3: CASSLGDTKETQYF. CDR3 nucleotides: TGTGCCAGCAGCTTGGGGGACACCAAAGAGACCCAGTACTTC. Full variable domain (remainder filled in from reference TRBV5-4 and TRBJ2-5): ETGVTQSPTHLIKTRGQQVTLRCSSQSGHNTVSWYQQALGQGPQFIFQYYREEENGRGNFPPRFSGLQFPNYSSELNVNALELDDSALYLCASSLGDTKETQYFGPGTRLLVL.

The rearrangement joins TRBV6-1 to TRBJ2-7, with 7 bases fitting TRBD1. The length of the CDR3 is 15 residues. Germline V gene sequence: CDR1 MNHNS, CDR2 SASEGT. V shed 2 bases, J shed 4 bases, and the junction held 8 bases outside the gene matches. The CDR3 spells CASSEPAGGFYEQYF. The CDR3 nucleotides read TGTGCCAGCAGTGAACCGGCAGGGGGATTTTACGAGCAGTACTTC.

This sequence joins TRBV27 and TRBJ2-1; D remains unclear. V lost 2 bases and J lost 5, with 13 bases in between. CDR1 and CDR2 from the germline V gene are MNHEY and SMNVEV (reference sequence). There are 15 residues in the CDR3. The CDR3 spells CASSLVGGLNNEQFF. The CDR3, as DNA: TGTGCCAGCAGTTTAGTCGGCGGCCTTAACAATGAGCAGTTCTTC.

Written as DNA, the CDR3 is TGTGCCAGCAGCTTAGGAGGGGCTAGCGACATCTCCTACAATGAGCAGTTCTTC. Translation gives CASSLGGASDISYNEQFF. The rearrangement joins TRBV7-8 to TRBJ2-1; perhaps TRBD2 as D (6 bases). V lost 1 base and J lost 0, with 16 bases in between. Germline lookup yields CDR1 SGHVS and CDR2 FQNEAQ. The CDR3 sequence is 18 residues long.

The chain uses TRBV11-3 and TRBJ2-7, with 8 bases matching TRBD1. The CDR3 has 15 residues. V lost 5 bases to trimming and J lost 2 bases; unmatched junction nucleotides: 8. Germline lookup yields CDR1 SGHNT and CDR2 YENEEA. CDR3 sequence (DNA): TGTGCCAGCAGCCTACAGGGGGGAAACGCCTACGAGCAGTACTTC. It yields the protein CASSLQGGNAYEQYF.

The V gene is TRBV7-6, the J gene TRBJ1-5; D is ambiguous. The V end was cut by 0 bases, the J end by 5 bases, with 5 bases between. There are 13 residues in the CDR3. Looked up from germline, CDR1 is SGHVS and CDR2 is FNYEAQ. The CDR3 here is CASSLASDQPQHF. The CDR3 region has the DNA TGTGCCAGCAGCTTAGCGTCGGATCAGCCCCAGCATTTT.

The chain uses TRBV5-1 and TRBJ2-1; 7 nucleotides align to TRBD2. The length of the CDR3 is 15 residues. Germline CDR1 reads SGHRS; CDR2 reads YFSETQ. V shed 0 bases, J shed 1 base, and the junction held 1 base outside the gene matches. CDR3 amino acids: CASSLASGSYNEQFF. Written as DNA, the CDR3 is TGCGCCAGCAGCTTGGCTAGCGGTTCCTACAATGAGCAGTTCTTC.

This clone was seen a single time. The genes are TRBV29-1 and TRBJ2-7; TRBD2 is a possible D gene (6 bases). Germline lookup yields CDR1 SQVTM and CDR2 ANQGSEA. This CDR3 is built from 12 residues. The germline V and J ends were trimmed by 0 bases and 6 bases, with 9 bases remaining between them. The CDR3 coding sequence is TGCAGCGTTGAAGAGGCGGGGCCCGAGCAGTACTTC. Its protein is CSVEEAGPEQYF.

J is TRBJ2-2 and V is TRBV7-3; no definite D call. Looked up from germline, CDR1 is SGHTA and CDR2 is FQGTGA. V lost 2 bases and J lost 4, with 5 bases in between. CDR3 length equals 13 residues. The CDR3 sequence: CASSLSVTGELFF. The CDR3 region has the DNA TGTGCCAGCAGCTTATCGGTCACCGGGGAGCTGTTTTTT.

This chain uses TRBV15 with TRBJ2-2, with a possible D match to TRBD2 (5 bases). The CDR3 extends over 14 amino acids. Trimming cost V 3 bases and J 3 bases, with 8 bases left between them. Germline V gives CDR1 LNHNV, CDR2 YYDKDF (reference sequence). CDR3 sequence reads: CATSRKRYTGELFF. CDR3 nucleotides: TGTGCCACCAGCAGGAAGCGGTACACCGGGGAGCTGTTTTTT.

This sequence joins TRBV7-9 and TRBJ1-1; possibly TRBD1 for D (6 bases). V dropped 4 bases and J dropped 0 bases, with 12 bases sitting between them. CDR1 is SEHNR, CDR2 FQNEAQ, per germline (reference sequence). This CDR3 has 15 amino acids. Here the CDR3 DNA reads TGTGCCAGCAGCTCGCTACAGGGATTGAACACTGAAGCTTTCTTT. It codes for CASSSLQGLNTEAFF.

The rearrangement uses TRBV5-1 and TRBJ1-3; D possibly corresponds to TRBD1 (6 bases). Trimming left V 0 bases short and J 4 bases short, with 8 bases between. The germline V gene encodes CDR1 SGHRS and CDR2 YFSETQ. The CDR3 consists of 14 residues. CDR3: CASSLDGQGNTIYF. The DNA of the CDR3 is TGCGCCAGCAGCTTGGACGGACAGGGAAACACCATATATTTT.

J is TRBJ2-4 and V is TRBV2; 10 nucleotides match TRBD2. Trimming cost V 7 bases and J 6 bases; bases outside gene matches: 12. Germline V gene sequence: CDR1 SNHLY, CDR2 FYNNEI. The CDR3 totals 16 residues. CDR3 sequence (DNA): TGTGCCAGCAATAACGTTTTAGCGGGAGGAGGAAACATTCAGTACTTC. This gives the protein CASNNVLAGGGNIQYF.

The CDR3 is CASSPNLDSQPQHF. For the CDR3, the DNA is TGTGCCAGCTCACCCAATCTGGACAGCCAGCCCCAGCATTTT. The chain uses TRBV18 and TRBJ1-5; TRBD1 might be the D (6 bases). There are 14 residues in the CDR3. Trimming removed 3 bases from V and 7 bases from J, with 13 bases in between. CDR1 is KGHSH, CDR2 LQKENI, per germline.

The V and J genes are TRBV19 and TRBJ2-1; 9 bases are shared with TRBD1. The CDR3 totals 19 residues. Per the germline V gene, CDR1 is LNHDA and CDR2 is SQIVND (reference sequence). The V segment lost 5 bases and the J segment 7 bases; nucleotides outside the gene matches: 21. DNA for the CDR3: TGTGCCAGTAGTCCCATGAGGGGGGGAGGACAGGGGATACGGAATGAGCAGTTCTTC. It encodes CASSPMRGGGQGIRNEQFF.

This clone was seen more than once but under ten times. The chain joins TRBV7-9 to TRBJ1-1, with a weak D call TRBD1 (6 bases). The germline CDR1 and CDR2 sequences are SEHNR and FQNEAQ (reference sequence). With 3 bases removed from V and 4 bases from J, the gap between germline ends came to 9 bases. The CDR3 consists of 13 residues. CDR3 sequence reads: CASSLQGTTEAFF. As DNA, the CDR3 is TGTGCCAGCAGCTTGCAGGGGACCACTGAAGCTTTCTTT.

This rearrangement joins TRBV18 to TRBJ2-7; 10 bases match TRBD1. The CDR3 is 15 amino acids. V was pared by 3 bases and J by 6 bases, with 8 bases of the junction left unmatched. Germline V gene sequence: CDR1 KGHSH, CDR2 LQKENI. The chain's CDR3 is CASSPLGQGKIEQYF. CDR3 bases: TGTGCCAGCTCACCTCTGGGACAGGGGAAGATCGAGCAGTACTTC.

This chain links TRBV2 with TRBJ1-5; TRBD1 matches 8 bases. CDR1 and CDR2 (germline): SNHLY, FYNNEI. The ends lost 6 bases at V and 8 bases at J; junction bases unmatched: 3. The CDR3 has 12 amino acids. CDR3 coding DNA: TGTGCCAGCAGCCAGGGGGCAAAGCCCCAGCATTTT. As protein: CASSQGAKPQHF.

This chain joins TRBV7-6 and TRBJ1-5; 8 nucleotides align to TRBD1. CDR1 SGHVS and CDR2 FNYEAQ come from the germline V gene. V lost 1 base to trimming and J lost 4 bases; unmatched junction nucleotides: 6. The length of the CDR3 is 16 residues. CDR3 DNA sequence: TGTGCCAGCAGCTTAGGTGACAGGGGACTAAATCAGCCCCAGCATTTT. It codes for CASSLGDRGLNQPQHF.

This chain joins TRBV25-1 and TRBJ2-3, with TRBD1 matching 7 bases. Trimming at V came to 1 base and at J to 1 base, leaving 2 bases not matched to a gene. Germline V lookup: CDR1 MGHDK, CDR2 SYGVNS. This CDR3 is 15 amino acids long. CDR3 sequence: CASSEFQGGTDTQYF. The CDR3 DNA reads as TGTGCCAGCAGTGAATTTCAGGGGGGCACAGATACGCAGTATTTT.

The chain is built from TRBV6-6 and TRBJ1-1; D is unresolved. The CDR3 is 13 amino acids. The V gene's germline CDR1 is MNHNY and CDR2 SVGAGI (reference sequence). Trimming stripped 2 bases from V and 1 base from J, with 5 bases between. This chain's CDR3 is CASSYPRNTEAFF. Written as DNA, the CDR3 is TGTGCCAGCAGTTACCCCCGGAACACTGAAGCTTTCTTT.

This clone was recorded once. The chain has TRBV4-3 and TRBJ2-3; 11 bases map to TRBD2. With V trimmed by 4 bases and J by 3 bases, 3 bases remained unmatched. The CDR3 covers 15 residues. CDR1 LGHNA and CDR2 YSLEER come from the germline V gene. CDR3 DNA sequence: TGCGCCAGCAGCCCCGGGACTAGCGGTACAGATACGCAGTATTTT. This gives the protein CASSPGTSGTDTQYF.

In the case of this clone: This may be a read error: a much more frequent sequence differs by one nucleotide. The chain has TRBV5-4 and TRBJ2-5; weak D call: TRBD2 (6 bases). The V and J ends lost 2 bases and 5 bases respectively, with 10 bases between them. The CDR3 runs to 13 residues. The germline V gene has CDR1 SGHNT and CDR2 YYREEE (reference sequence). The CDR3 reads CASSFGGKETQYF. The CDR3 bases are TGTGCCAGCAGCTTCGGAGGGAAGGAGACCCAGTACTTC.

V is TRBV6-6 and J is TRBJ2-5; D possibly corresponds to TRBD1 (6 bases). The V end was cut by 6 bases, the J end by 5 bases, with 7 bases between. This CDR3 spans 11 amino acids. The V gene's germline CDR1 is MNHNY and CDR2 SVGAGI (reference sequence). Here the CDR3 DNA reads TGTGCCAGCAGAACAGGGGAGACCCAGTACTTC. It translates to CASRTGETQYF.

The rearrangement links TRBV6-5 to TRBJ2-5; 8 positions agree with TRBD1. Germline lookup yields CDR1 MNHEY and CDR2 SVGAGI. The CDR3 contains 14 residues. J lost 5 bases, V lost 4 bases, and 6 bases had no gene match. In DNA, the CDR3 is TGTGCCAGCAGTTCTAGACAGGGGTGGGAGACCCAGTACTTC. This gives the protein CASSSRQGWETQYF.

This clone appeared once. The chain is built from TRBV28 and TRBJ2-5, with D tentatively TRBD2 (6 bases). With the DNA end fitting TRBJ2-7 better, the J assignment may be wrong. The germline V gene has CDR1 MDHEN and CDR2 SYDVKM. This CDR3 is 14 amino acids long. As DNA, the CDR3 is TGTGCCAGCGGGGGAGGTGGGGCCTTCTACGAGCAGTACTTC. It encodes CASGGGGAFYEQYF.

The V and J genes are TRBV4-3 and TRBJ2-2; 16 nucleotides match TRBD2. The ends lost 1 base at V and 5 bases at J; junction bases unmatched: 7. Germline CDR1 and CDR2: LGHNA and YSLEER. This CDR3 has 19 amino acids. The CDR3, as DNA: TGCGCCAGCAGCCAAGGATGGGGACTAGCGGGAGGGGGGACCGGGGAGCTGTTTTTT. Translation: CASSQGWGLAGGGTGELFF.

The chain carries TRBV4-1 and TRBJ1-5; 9 bases map to TRBD1. Germline lookup yields CDR1 MGHRA and CDR2 YSYEKL. V was pared by 3 bases and J by 5 bases, with 5 bases of the junction left unmatched. The CDR3 length is 15 residues. The CDR3 region is CASSQSGTGYQPQHF. CDR3 coding DNA: TGCGCCAGCAGCCAGTCCGGGACAGGGTATCAGCCCCAGCATTTT.

The rearrangement uses TRBV15 and TRBJ1-5, with D possibly TRBD1 on 6 matching bases. The CDR3 consists of 16 residues. CDR1 and CDR2 (germline): LNHNV, YYDKDF (reference sequence). The V and J ends lost 1 base and 4 bases respectively, with 14 bases between them. The CDR3 nucleotides read TGTGCCACCAGCAGAGTTAGGGGGACATGGAATCAGCCCCAGCATTTT. The encoded protein is CATSRVRGTWNQPQHF. The complete variable domain, with remaining parts taken from reference TRBV15 and TRBJ1-5, reads DAMVIQNPRYQVTQFGKPVTLSCSQTLNHNVMYWYQQKSSQAPKLLFHYYDKDFNNEADTPDNFQSRRPNTSFCFLDIRSPGLGDTAMYLCATSRVRGTWNQPQHFGDGTRLSIL.